This TCR beta chain appears in the sequencing data of a study of glioma-infiltrating T cells (dated by TCRdb to about 2016). About the investigation overall: TCR alpha- and beta-chain repertoires were sequenced from glioma tissue, non-neoplastic brain tissue and matched peripheral blood mononuclear cells. The paired cohort comprised three low-grade glioma patients, roughly 8 primary glioblastoma patients and three non-glioma patients contributing non-neoplastic brain tissue. To gauge divergence between tissue and blood T-cell populations, every tissue-infiltrating repertoire was compared against the peripheral blood repertoire from the same patient. Overall study outcomes, separate from this receptor: Very few CDR3 sequences were shared between tissue and blood, attributed to high CDR3 diversity and limited sampling. Small numbers underpinned the group comparisons: eight glioblastoma patients, three low-grade glioma patients and three non-neoplastic patients. VJ-independent divergence between tissue and blood was below expectation in non-neoplastic patients but above expectation in all gliomas, especially low-grade gliomas.

A remark on this clonotype: What antigen it recognizes has not been identified. No clone much larger than this one lies a single base away; base qualities are absent.

A distance of 13 bases separates the germline ends of V and J, which lose 0 bases and 7 bases respectively. CDR1 and CDR2 (SGHRS, YFSETQ) derive from the germline V gene. The CDR3 holds 14 amino acids from the cysteine to the phenylalanine. Just CDR3 DNA is preserved here, 42 bases in frame from base 1. TCR alpha and beta CDR3 regions were amplified with the iRepertoire nested amplicon-rescue multiplex PCR (arm-PCR) platform from RNA. For one-step reverse transcription and amplification, roughly 90-450 ng of tissue mRNA or PBMC total RNA was used as input. Following bead purification, Illumina adapters were added by a secondary multiplex PCR, and libraries between 200 and 400 bp were gel-purified. Internal 6-nucleotide barcodes were carried by the libraries and were used for demultiplexing. Sequencing of libraries was performed on an Illumina MiSeq with 2x220 or 2x250 nucleotide paired-end reads. As for how the authors treated the data: FLASH 1.2.11 was used to merge paired reads, and BWA-MEM then aligned the reads to the GRCh37 human genome before TRA and TRB reads were extracted. For V and J assignment, an IMGT-derived reference of cassette sequences and CDR3 motifs that included pseudogenes was used. Reads were translated in three frames, and productive CDR3s were defined by a C…FGXG motif without stop codons. Clonotypes were defined as unique combinations of V-J cassette pair and CDR3 amino acid sequence. Reads were filtered by Hamming distance, with the threshold set by the sequence error rate of each sample in mapped regions. TCRdb redid the processing of the public reads, applying fastp at Q25 and MiXCR, and retained in-frame beta chains. Rows matching on CDR3 protein sequence are summarized as one entry with the most common DNA and genes. V and J calls and clone size were set by TCRdb, not the authors. The sample table holds under 150,000 distinct CDR3 sequences, of which 20% to 25% were seen once. Of the sample, around a quarter falls within the top ten clones.

The sequence links TRBV5-1 to TRBJ1-1, with no D gene named confidently. Sequenced: glioma tissue, nonneoplastic brain tissue, or PBMCs (not recorded which). This receptor was identified in a human donor with low-grade glioma or glioblastoma, undergoing nonglioma brain surgery, or in good health (not recorded which). The CDR3 loop reads CASSLAVEGREAFF. The nucleotides read TGCGCCAGCAGCTTGGCCGTGGAAGGCCGTGAAGCTTTCTTT.